This entry lists 21 T cell receptor beta chains sequenced from one sample in a study of blood T cell repertoires in COVID-19 (dated by TCRdb to 2018 to 2020). The library relied on the immunoSEQ multiplex PCR assay. TCRdb re-hosts the immuneACCESS table, in-frame sequences only. Its copies lack some clones; in the studies checked, an unresolved V gene accounts for under half of them, and the cause for the rest is not known. This sample lists 100,000 to 150,000 clones; over 75% were detected once. Of the sample, approximately 1.2% falls within the top ten clones. Input material: peripheral blood. The receptor source for this set is a woman older than 75 with acute or convalescent COVID-19.

V usage is TRBV27 and J usage is TRBJ2-3; D is possibly TRBD1 (5 bases). The V gene lost 6 bases and the J gene lost 6 bases, with 16 bases spanning the gap. CDR3 length: 14 residues. Per the germline V gene, CDR1 is MNHEY and CDR2 is SMNVEV (reference sequence). The CDR3 DNA reads TGTGCCAGCAGGTGGCCCCCCAGGGCCGATACGCAGTATTTT. Residues: CASRWPPRADTQYF.

V is TRBV6-5 and J is TRBJ1-2; 10 bases fit TRBD1. Germline CDR1 MNHEY, CDR2 SVGAGI. After removal of 8 bases from V and 5 bases from J, the junction contained 11 bases not matched to a gene. The CDR3 runs to 15 residues. The chain's CDR3 is CASRPPEGQGYGYTF. CDR3 sequence (DNA): TGTGCCAGCCGCCCCCCCGAGGGACAGGGGTATGGCTACACCTTC.

Comment on this clone: This same CDR3 is encoded by further DNA sequences in the sample. The rearrangement uses TRBV6-1 and TRBJ1-6, with D hard to call. Trimming shortened V by 0 bases and J by 4 bases, and 7 bases separated the two germline ends. The CDR3 sequence is 15 residues long. Germline CDR1 reads MNHNS; CDR2 reads SASEGT. CDR3 sequence reads: CASSEAPGYNSPLHF. DNA of the CDR3: TGTGCCAGCAGTGAAGCCCCAGGTTATAATTCACCCCTCCACTTT.

The J gene is TRBJ1-6, the V gene TRBV5-1; 9 nucleotides match TRBD1. The CDR3 is 15 amino acids. With V trimmed by 7 bases and J by 4 bases, 6 bases remained unmatched. Germline CDR1 and CDR2: SGHRS and YFSETQ. CDR3 protein: CASAGQGPYNSPLHF. The CDR3 DNA reads as TGCGCCAGCGCCGGACAGGGGCCATATAATTCACCCCTCCACTTT.

The chain has TRBV9 and TRBJ2-1; D is unresolved. V lost 4 bases, J lost 4 bases, and 9 bases lay in between. The length of the CDR3 is 13 residues. Looked up from germline, CDR1 is SGDLS and CDR2 is YYNGEE. This CDR3 reads CASSPQAYNEQFF. The CDR3, as DNA: TGTGCCAGCAGCCCGCAGGCGTACAATGAGCAGTTCTTC.

The gene calls are TRBV18 and TRBJ1-2; D remains ambiguous. Germline CDR1 and CDR2: KGHSH and LQKENI. The CDR3 spans 13 residues. Trimming pared 2 bases from V and 3 bases from J, leaving 7 bases between. CDR3 sequence: CASSPDGYYGYTF. For the CDR3, the DNA is TGTGCCAGCTCACCAGACGGGTACTATGGCTACACCTTC.

This sequence joins TRBV9 and TRBJ2-3; 7 bases line up with TRBD2. The CDR3 is made up of 16 amino acids. V was clipped by 0 bases and J by 1 base; unmatched bases: 5. Per germline, CDR1 SGDLS and CDR2 YYNGEE. In nucleotides, the CDR3 is TGTGCCAGCAGCGTAGATCCTAGCGGCGGCACAGATACGCAGTATTTT. Encoded protein: CASSVDPSGGTDTQYF. Full variable domain (remainder filled in from reference TRBV9 and TRBJ2-3): DSGVTQTPKHLITATGQRVTLRCSPRSGDLSVYWYQQSLDQGLQFLIQYYNGEERAKGNILERFSAQQFPDLHSELNLSSLELGDSALYFCASSVDPSGGTDTQYFGPGTRLTVL.

The chain uses TRBV3-1 (or the pseudogene TRBV3-2) and TRBJ2-5; D might be TRBD1 (6 bases). The CDR3 sequence is 15 residues long. Germline V CDR1 and CDR2: LGHDT, YNNKEL (reference sequence). With 3 bases removed from V and 5 bases from J, the gap between germline ends came to 16 bases. The CDR3 coding sequence is TGTGCCAGCAGCCAGGCCACAGGGCAGAGGGAGACCCAGTACTTC. This gives the protein CASSQATGQRETQYF.

The V and J genes are TRBV10-1 and TRBJ1-1; weak D call: TRBD1 (6 bases). The germline V and J ends were trimmed by 2 bases and 4 bases, with 11 bases remaining between them. From germline, CDR1 is WNHNN and CDR2 SYGVQD (reference sequence). CDR3 length: 14 residues. In DNA, the CDR3 is TGCGCCAGCAGTGAGAGCGGCAGGGGCACTGAAGCTTTCTTT. It encodes CASSESGRGTEAFF.

The chain recombines TRBV6-5 with TRBJ1-4; D unclear. This CDR3 spans 15 amino acids. V was cut by 6 bases and J by 0 bases, with 11 bases left in between. CDR1 and CDR2 (germline): MNHEY, SVGAGI. The CDR3 bases are TGTGCCAGCAGAGGCACGGGGACAACTAATGAAAAACTGTTTTTT. This gives the protein CASRGTGTTNEKLFF.

The genes are TRBV6-5 and TRBJ2-7; 7 bases fit TRBD1. V was pared by 6 bases and J by 0 bases, with 5 bases of the junction left unmatched. The CDR3 totals 14 residues. The V gene's germline CDR1 is MNHEY and CDR2 SVGAGI. CDR3 nucleotides: TGTGCCAGCAGGGACAGGAGTATCTCCTACGAGCAGTACTTC. Translated: CASRDRSISYEQYF.

This chain joins TRBV12-3 or TRBV12-4 and TRBJ1-1; D ambiguous. This CDR3 comprises 13 residues. Trimming pared 6 bases from V and 5 bases from J, leaving 13 bases between. For the CDR3, the DNA is TGTGCCAGCAGCCCACTAGGGTGGACTGAAGCTTTCTTT. It is translated as CASSPLGWTEAFF.

The V and J genes are TRBV7-9 and TRBJ2-2; D is perhaps TRBD2 (6 bases). In germline, CDR1 is SEHNR, CDR2 FQNEAQ (reference sequence). Trimming left V 1 base short and J 0 bases short, with 9 bases between. This CDR3 is built from 16 residues. The CDR3 protein is CASSLEGGTNTGELFF. DNA of the CDR3: TGTGCCAGCAGCTTAGAGGGCGGGACGAACACCGGGGAGCTGTTTTTT.

The rearrangement uses TRBV3-1 (or the pseudogene TRBV3-2) and TRBJ2-3, with D maybe TRBD1 (6 bases). V lost 3 bases and J 0 bases, leaving 13 bases between the germline ends. CDR3 length: 16 amino acids. Germline V gives CDR1 LGHDT, CDR2 YNNKEL (reference sequence). CDR3 coding DNA: TGTGCCAGCAGCCACCAAGGACAGATTAGCACAGATACGCAGTATTTT. Translating it yields CASSHQGQISTDTQYF.

The chain combines TRBV14 with TRBJ1-4; D perhaps matches TRBD1 (6 bases). The V end was cut by 2 bases, the J end by 8 bases, with 15 bases between. Germline CDR1 SGHDN, CDR2 FVKESK. CDR3 length: 15 residues. The CDR3, as DNA: TGTGCCAGCAGCCAATGGGGCAGGGGCCGCGAAAAACTGTTTTTT. It encodes CASSQWGRGREKLFF.

The chain is built from TRBV4-2 and TRBJ2-3, with D possibly being TRBD1 (5 bases). Germline V gene lookup returns CDR1 LGHNA and CDR2 YNFKEQ. The CDR3 length is 14 residues. The V end lost 1 base, the J end lost 5 bases, and 10 bases lay between the germline ends. The CDR3: CASSQAGHQDTQYF. CDR3 in DNA: TGTGCCAGCAGCCAAGCCGGACACCAAGATACGCAGTATTTT.

This clone came up once. The rearrangement joins TRBV19 to TRBJ1-6; D may be TRBD1 (6 bases). The V and J ends lost 3 bases and 7 bases respectively, with 19 bases between them. The CDR3 contains 17 residues. Looked up from germline, CDR1 is LNHDA and CDR2 is SQIVND (reference sequence). The CDR3 bases are TGTGCCAGTAGTATCTATCACTCGGACAGCAAGAATTCACCCCTCCACTTT. Residues: CASSIYHSDSKNSPLHF.

This clone was found once. The chain has TRBV7-3 and TRBJ2-1; TRBD2 matches 8 bases. Germline trimming cut 2 bases from V and 1 base from J; bases unmatched to any gene: 4. Germline loops: CDR1 SGHTA, CDR2 FQGTGA. The CDR3 runs 16 residues. The CDR3 spells CASSLRRGDSYNEQFF. The CDR3 DNA follows: TGTGCCAGCAGCTTACGGCGGGGGGATTCCTACAATGAGCAGTTCTTC.

This clone has only one observation. The chain uses TRBV5-1 and TRBJ1-2, with a possible D match to TRBD1 (6 bases). CDR1 and CDR2 from the germline V gene are SGHRS and YFSETQ. Trimming cost V 4 bases and J 8 bases, with 12 bases left between them. This CDR3 spans 12 amino acids. The CDR3 region is CASSPIDRGYTF. The CDR3 bases are TGCGCCAGCAGCCCCATCGACAGGGGCTACACCTTC. Drawing the rest from reference TRBV5-1 and TRBJ1-2, the complete variable domain is KAGVTQTPRYLIKTRGQQVTLSCSPISGHRSVSWYQQTPGQGLQFLFEYFSETQRNKGNFPGRFSGRQFSNSRSEMNVSTLELGDSALYLCASSPIDRGYTFGSGTRLTVV.

V and J are TRBV11-2 and TRBJ2-3, with 9 bases fitting TRBD1. Germline V CDR1 and CDR2: SGHAT, FQNNGV. Unmatched junction bases numbered 5, after V lost 2 bases and J lost 2 bases. CDR3 length: 16 residues. This chain's CDR3 is CASSLWGQGSTDTQYF. In DNA form, the CDR3 reads TGTGCCAGCAGCTTATGGGGACAGGGATCCACAGATACGCAGTATTTT.

This chain connects TRBV10-3 to TRBJ2-1, with D tentatively TRBD1 (5 bases). Germline CDR1 and CDR2: ENHRY and SYGVKD. Trimming took off 8 bases at V and 2 bases at J, with 7 bases between the two ends. This CDR3 comprises 12 residues. CDR3 sequence (DNA): TGTGCCATCGGGGCCGCCTACAATGAGCAGTTCTTC. Translated, it gives CAIGAAYNEQFF.